Here is one T cell receptor beta chain with its context. The specificity of this receptor is unknown. No quality values exist for individual bases; no much larger clone is one base distant. This entry comes from a study of cytomegalovirus exposure and HLA in healthy donors (dated by TCRdb to about 2017). Broadly, across the study: The 670 or so repertoires of the first cohort and the 95 to 150 validation repertoires were produced on the same platform, according to a later analysis. A separate validation cohort of roughly 130 different subjects was used in addition to the approximately 640-subject first cohort. The study aimed to test whether signatures of past pathogen exposure could be identified by cataloging public T cell receptors. The study combined high-throughput TCR immunosequencing, statistical association of individual TCRs with disease status, and machine learning to predict cytomegalovirus infection status.

The donors were included in the validation cohort of around 120 subjects, a group kept apart from the roughly 670-subject first cohort. Library preparation was by the immunoSEQ multiplex PCR assay. The authors processed their data as follows. A statistical classification framework was developed to diagnose cytomegalovirus status using the catalog of TCR beta chain sequences. TCRdb mirrors the immuneACCESS table, restricted to in-frame sequences. Some clones are absent from its copies; in checked studies, under half trace to an unresolved V gene, and the reason for the others is unknown. V and J calls and clone size come straight from that table; D and trimming were deduced from the DNA. Across this sample there are roughly 77,000 clones, with 95% seen only once. In total, the top ten clones hold roughly 0.75% of the sample. On the study overall, not on this receptor specifically: The study gave a list of around 170 TCR beta chains associated with cytomegalovirus. According to the authors, the approach could potentially be generalized to other disease states and immunological phenotypes. All 120 or so repertoires were used to score co-occurrence in the validation cohort in a later analysis, because that analysis had no HLA typing for the cohort. In vitro tests confirmed that a few of the cytomegalovirus-associated TCR beta chains recognize cytomegalovirus antigens. In both the original and validation cohorts, the classifier was reported to diagnose cytomegalovirus status with high specificity and sensitivity. While some public TCRs were present in many individuals, most TCR sequences turned up only very rarely across donors. A later analysis found that TCRs clustered in the first cohort also tended to co-occur in the roughly 120 validation repertoires, with approximately 95% of cluster scores above 0.

V is reduced by 5 bases and J by 4 bases, leaving a spacing of 11 bases between them. The cysteine opens and the phenylalanine closes a CDR3 of 13 amino acids. The CDR3 DNA has 39 bases and is translated from base 1. For CDR1 and CDR2, the germline V gene lists SGHAT and FQNNGV. The sample taken for sequencing was PBMCs. This receptor was obtained from a woman between 18 and 29 years old in good health and CMV-seronegative. This sequence uses TRBV11-2 and TRBJ1-2; the D segment could be TRBD1, given 6 matching bases. The CDR3 reads as follows: CASSLGQLYGYTF. The DNA sequence is as follows: TGTGCCAGCAGCCTAGGACAGCTCTATGGCTACACCTTC.